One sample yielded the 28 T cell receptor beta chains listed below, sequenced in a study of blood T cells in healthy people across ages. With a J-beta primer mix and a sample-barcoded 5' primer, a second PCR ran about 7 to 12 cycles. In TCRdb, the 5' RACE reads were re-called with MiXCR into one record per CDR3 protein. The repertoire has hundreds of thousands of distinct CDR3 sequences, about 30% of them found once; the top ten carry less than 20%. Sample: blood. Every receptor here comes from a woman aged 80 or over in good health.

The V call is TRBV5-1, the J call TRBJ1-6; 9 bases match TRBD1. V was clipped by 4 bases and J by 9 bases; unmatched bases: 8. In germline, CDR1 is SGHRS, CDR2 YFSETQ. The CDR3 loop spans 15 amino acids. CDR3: CASSLGQGYRSPLHF. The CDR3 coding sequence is TGCGCCAGCAGCCTCGGACAGGGGTACCGTTCACCCCTCCACTTT.

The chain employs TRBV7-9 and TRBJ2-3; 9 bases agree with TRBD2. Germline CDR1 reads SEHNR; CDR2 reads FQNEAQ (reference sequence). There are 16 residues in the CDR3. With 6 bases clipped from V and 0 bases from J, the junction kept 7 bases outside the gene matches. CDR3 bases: TGTGCCAGCAGTAAACGACTAGCGGTCAGCACAGATACGCAGTATTTT. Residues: CASSKRLAVSTDTQYF.

The CDR3 nucleotides are TGTGCCAGCAGCCAAGGCCAGGGCGACAATCAGCCCCAGCATTTT. Its protein is CASSQGQGDNQPQHF. V gene TRBV4-2 combines with J gene TRBJ1-5; D may be TRBD1 (5 bases). The CDR3 contains 15 residues. The V and J ends lost 1 base and 3 bases respectively, with 10 bases between them. Per germline, CDR1 LGHNA and CDR2 YNFKEQ.

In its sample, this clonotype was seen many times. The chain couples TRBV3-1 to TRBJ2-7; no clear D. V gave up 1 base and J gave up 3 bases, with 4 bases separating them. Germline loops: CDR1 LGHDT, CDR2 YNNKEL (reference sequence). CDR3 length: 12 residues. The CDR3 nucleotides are TGTGCCAGCAGCCAAGGGAGCTACGAGCAGTACTTC. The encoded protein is CASSQGSYEQYF.

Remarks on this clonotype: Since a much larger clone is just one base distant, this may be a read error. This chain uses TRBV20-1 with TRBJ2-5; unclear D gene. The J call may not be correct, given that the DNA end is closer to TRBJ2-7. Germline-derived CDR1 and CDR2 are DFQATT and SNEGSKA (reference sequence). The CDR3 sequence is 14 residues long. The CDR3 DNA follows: TGCAGTGTCTCAGTGTTCGGACGGTTAGCCGAGCAGTACTTC. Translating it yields CSVSVFGRLAEQYF.

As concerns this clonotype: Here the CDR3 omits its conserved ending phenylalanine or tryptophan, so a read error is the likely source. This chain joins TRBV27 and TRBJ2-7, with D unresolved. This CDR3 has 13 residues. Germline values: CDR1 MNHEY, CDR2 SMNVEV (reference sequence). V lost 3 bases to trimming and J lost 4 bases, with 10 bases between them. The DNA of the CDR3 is TGTGCCAGCAGTTTGGGCAGTGTTTACGAGCAGTACTTA. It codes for CASSLGSVYEQYL.

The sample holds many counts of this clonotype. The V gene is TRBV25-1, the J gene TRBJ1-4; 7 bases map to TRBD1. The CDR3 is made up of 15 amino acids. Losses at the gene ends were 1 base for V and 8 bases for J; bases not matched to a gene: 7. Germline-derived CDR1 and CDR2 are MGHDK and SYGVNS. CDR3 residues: CASSEFEGAREKLFF. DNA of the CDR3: TGTGCCAGCAGTGAATTTGAGGGGGCTCGGGAAAAACTGTTTTTT.

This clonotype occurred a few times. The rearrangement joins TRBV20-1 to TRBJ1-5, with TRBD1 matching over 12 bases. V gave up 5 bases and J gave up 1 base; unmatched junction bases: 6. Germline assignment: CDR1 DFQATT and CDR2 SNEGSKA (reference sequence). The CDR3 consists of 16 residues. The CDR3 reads CSAGDRGPASNQPQHF. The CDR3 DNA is TGCAGTGCTGGGGACAGGGGGCCCGCGAGCAATCAGCCCCAGCATTTT.

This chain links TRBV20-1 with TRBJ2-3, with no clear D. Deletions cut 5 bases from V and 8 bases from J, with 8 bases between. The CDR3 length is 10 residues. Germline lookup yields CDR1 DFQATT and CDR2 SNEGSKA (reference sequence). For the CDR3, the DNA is TGCAGTGCTTCCTTCCTTACGCAGTATTTT. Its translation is CSASFLTQYF.

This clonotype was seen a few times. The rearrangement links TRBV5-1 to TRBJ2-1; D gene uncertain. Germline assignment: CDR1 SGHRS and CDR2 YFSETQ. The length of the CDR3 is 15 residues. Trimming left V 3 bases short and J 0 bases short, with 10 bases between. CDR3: CASSSVLSSYNEQFF. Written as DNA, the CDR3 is TGCGCCAGCAGCTCCGTTTTGAGCTCCTACAATGAGCAGTTCTTC.

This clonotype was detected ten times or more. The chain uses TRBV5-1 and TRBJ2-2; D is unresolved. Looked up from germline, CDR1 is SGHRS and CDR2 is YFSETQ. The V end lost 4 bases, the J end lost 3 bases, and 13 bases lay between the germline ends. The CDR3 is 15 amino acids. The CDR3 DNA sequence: TGCGCCAGCAGCCCGCAGACGGCAGACACCGGGGAGCTGTTTTTT. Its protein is CASSPQTADTGELFF. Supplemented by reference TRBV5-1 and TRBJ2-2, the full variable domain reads KAGVTQTPRYLIKTRGQQVTLSCSPISGHRSVSWYQQTPGQGLQFLFEYFSETQRNKGNFPGRFSGRQFSNSRSEMNVSTLELGDSALYLCASSPQTADTGELFFGEGSRLTVL.

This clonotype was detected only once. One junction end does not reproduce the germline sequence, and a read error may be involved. In DNA form, the CDR3 reads TGTACCAGCTCACCGCCAGGGGCAGACTACAATGAGCAGTTCTTC. Translating gives CTSSPPGADYNEQFF. The rearrangement links TRBV18 to TRBJ2-1; D may be TRBD1 (6 bases). The CDR3 loop spans 15 amino acids. Per the germline V gene, CDR1 is KGHSH and CDR2 is LQKENI.

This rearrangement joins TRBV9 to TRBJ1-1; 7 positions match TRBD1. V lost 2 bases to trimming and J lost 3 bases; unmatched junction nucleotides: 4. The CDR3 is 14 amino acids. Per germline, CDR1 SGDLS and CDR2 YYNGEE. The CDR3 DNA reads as TGTGCCAGCAGCGTGACAGGGTCTGACACTGAAGCTTTCTTT. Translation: CASSVTGSDTEAFF.

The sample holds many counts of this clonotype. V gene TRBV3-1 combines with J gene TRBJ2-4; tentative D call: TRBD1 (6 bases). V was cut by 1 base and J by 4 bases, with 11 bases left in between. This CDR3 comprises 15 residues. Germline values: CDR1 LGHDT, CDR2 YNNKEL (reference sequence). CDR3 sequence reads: CASSQGQVTKNIQYF. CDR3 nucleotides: TGTGCCAGCAGCCAAGGACAGGTCACAAAAAACATTCAGTACTTC. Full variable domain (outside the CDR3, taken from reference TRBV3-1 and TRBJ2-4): DTAVSQTPKYLVTQMGNDKSIKCEQNLGHDTMYWYKQDSKKFLKIMFSYNNKELIINETVPNRFSPKSPDKAHLNLHINSLELGDSAVYFCASSQGQVTKNIQYFGAGTRLSVL.

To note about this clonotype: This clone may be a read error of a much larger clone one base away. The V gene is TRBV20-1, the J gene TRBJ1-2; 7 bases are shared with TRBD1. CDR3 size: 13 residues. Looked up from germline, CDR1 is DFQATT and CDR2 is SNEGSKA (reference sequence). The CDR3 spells CSAGDSKNCGYTF. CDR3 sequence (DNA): TGCAGTGCCGGGGACAGTAAGAACTGTGGCTACACCTTC.

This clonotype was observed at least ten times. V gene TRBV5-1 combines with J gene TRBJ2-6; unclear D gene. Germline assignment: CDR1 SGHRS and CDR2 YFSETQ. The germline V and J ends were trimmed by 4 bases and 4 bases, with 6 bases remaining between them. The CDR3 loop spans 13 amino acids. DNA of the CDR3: TGCGCCAGCAGCCCGGAGGGGGCCAACGTCCTGACTTTC. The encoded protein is CASSPEGANVLTF.

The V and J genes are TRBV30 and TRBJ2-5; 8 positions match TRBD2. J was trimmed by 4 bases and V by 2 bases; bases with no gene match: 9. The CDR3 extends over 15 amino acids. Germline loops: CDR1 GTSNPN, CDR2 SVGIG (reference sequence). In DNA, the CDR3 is TGTGCCTGGAGTAAGGACGGGGGGGCCGGAGAGACCCAGTACTTC. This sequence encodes CAWSKDGGAGETQYF.

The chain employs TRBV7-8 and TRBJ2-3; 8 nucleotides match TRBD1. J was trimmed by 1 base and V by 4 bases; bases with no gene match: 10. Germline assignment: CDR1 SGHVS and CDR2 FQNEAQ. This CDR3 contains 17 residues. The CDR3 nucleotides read TGTGCCAGCAGCTCACGAAGACAGGGGCAGGGCACAGATACGCAGTATTTT. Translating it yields CASSSRRQGQGTDTQYF.

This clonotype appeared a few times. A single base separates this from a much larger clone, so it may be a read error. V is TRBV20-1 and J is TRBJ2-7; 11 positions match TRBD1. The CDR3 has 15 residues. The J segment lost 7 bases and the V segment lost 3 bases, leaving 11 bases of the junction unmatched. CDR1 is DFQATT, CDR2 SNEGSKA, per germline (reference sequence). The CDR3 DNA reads TGCAGTGCTAGCAAGGGACAGGGGGTAAACAATGAGCAGTACTTC. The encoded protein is CSASKGQGVNNEQYF.

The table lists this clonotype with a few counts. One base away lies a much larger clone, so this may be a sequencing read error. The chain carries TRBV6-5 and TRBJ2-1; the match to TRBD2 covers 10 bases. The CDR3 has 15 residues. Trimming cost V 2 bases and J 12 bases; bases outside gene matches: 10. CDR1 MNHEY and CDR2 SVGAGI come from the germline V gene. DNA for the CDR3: TGTGCCAGCAGTTACGAGCGGGGGGGCCGGGATGGGCAGTTCTTC. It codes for CASSYERGGRDGQFF.

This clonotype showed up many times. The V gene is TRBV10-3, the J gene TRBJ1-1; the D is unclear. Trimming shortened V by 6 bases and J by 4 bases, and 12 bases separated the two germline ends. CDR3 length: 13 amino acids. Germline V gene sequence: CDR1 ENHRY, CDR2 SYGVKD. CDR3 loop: CAIRGWVGTEAFF. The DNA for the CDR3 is TGTGCCATCAGGGGATGGGTTGGCACTGAAGCTTTCTTT.

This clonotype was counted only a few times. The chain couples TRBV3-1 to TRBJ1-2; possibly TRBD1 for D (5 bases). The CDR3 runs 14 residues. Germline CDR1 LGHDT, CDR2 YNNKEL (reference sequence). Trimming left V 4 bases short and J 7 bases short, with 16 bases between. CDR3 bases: TGTGCCAGCAGCCCAAGTAGGGGAGCAGGTGGCTACACCTTC. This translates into CASSPSRGAGGYTF.

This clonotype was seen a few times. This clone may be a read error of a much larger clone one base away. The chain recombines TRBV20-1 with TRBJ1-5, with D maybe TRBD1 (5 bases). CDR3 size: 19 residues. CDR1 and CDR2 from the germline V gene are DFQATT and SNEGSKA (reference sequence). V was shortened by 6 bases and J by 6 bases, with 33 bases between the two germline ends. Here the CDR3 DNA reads TGCAGTGCCCTTCGGGGCGGGTCAACAAACCGGCTAGGCAGTCAGCCCCAGCATTTT. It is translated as CSALRGGSTNRLGSQPQHF.

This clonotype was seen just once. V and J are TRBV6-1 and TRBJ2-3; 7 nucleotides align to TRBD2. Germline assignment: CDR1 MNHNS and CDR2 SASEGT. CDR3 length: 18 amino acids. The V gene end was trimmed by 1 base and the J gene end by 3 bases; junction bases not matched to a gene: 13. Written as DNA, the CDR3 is TGTGCCAGCAGTGAAGTGGGAGGGCAAAGACTCAGTACAGATACGCAGTATTTT. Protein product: CASSEVGGQRLSTDTQYF.

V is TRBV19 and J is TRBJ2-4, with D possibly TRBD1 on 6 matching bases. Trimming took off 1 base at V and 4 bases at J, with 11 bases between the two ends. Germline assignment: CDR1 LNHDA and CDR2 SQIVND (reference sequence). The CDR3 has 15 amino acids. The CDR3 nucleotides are TGTGCCAGTAGTATAGGTCCAGGGGCGAAAAACATTCAGTACTTC. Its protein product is CASSIGPGAKNIQYF.

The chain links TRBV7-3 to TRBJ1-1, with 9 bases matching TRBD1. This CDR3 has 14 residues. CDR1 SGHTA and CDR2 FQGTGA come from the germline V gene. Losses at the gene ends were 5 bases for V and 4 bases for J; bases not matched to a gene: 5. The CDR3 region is CASSPGTGTTEAFF. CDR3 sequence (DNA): TGTGCCAGCAGCCCAGGGACAGGGACCACTGAAGCTTTCTTT.

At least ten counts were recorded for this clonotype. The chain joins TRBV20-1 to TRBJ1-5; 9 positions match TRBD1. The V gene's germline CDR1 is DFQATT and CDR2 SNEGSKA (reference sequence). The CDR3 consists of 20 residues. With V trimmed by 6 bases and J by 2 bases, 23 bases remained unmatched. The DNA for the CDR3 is TGCAGTGCGAGAAAGGTACCGGGACAGGGAGGGGCGCGAGGCAATCAGCCCCAGCATTTT. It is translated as CSARKVPGQGGARGNQPQHF.

The CDR3: CTHSTGGLSYEQFF. The DNA for the CDR3 is TGTACTCATTCGACAGGGGGCCTAAGTTATGAGCAGTTCTTC. The chain uses TRBV30 and TRBJ2-1; 10 bases are shared with TRBD1. CDR3 length equals 14 residues. Germline CDR1 and CDR2: GTSNPN and SVGIG (reference sequence).